These 28 T cell receptor beta chains originate from one sample sequenced in a study of blood T cells in healthy people across ages. For the second PCR, which ran for roughly 6 to 12 cycles, a sample-barcoded 5' primer and a J-beta primer mix were used. A single record per CDR3 protein comes from TCRdb applying MiXCR to the 5' RACE reads. Among fewer than 800,000 distinct CDR3 sequences, under 25% were seen once, and the ten largest hold roughly 3.4%. Sequenced: blood. The receptors come from a man aged 70-80 years in good health.

This clonotype was observed a handful of times. The J gene is TRBJ2-7, the V gene TRBV18, with D perhaps matching TRBD1 (6 bases). This CDR3 comprises 13 residues. Trimming removed 4 bases at V and 5 bases at J, with 12 bases between. The germline V gene has CDR1 KGHSH and CDR2 LQKENI. The CDR3: CASSQSQGDEQYF. The CDR3 DNA reads TGTGCCAGCTCACAGTCACAGGGAGACGAGCAGTACTTC.

The genes are TRBV15 and TRBJ2-3; no reliable D call. The CDR3 totals 18 residues. CDR1 is LNHNV and CDR2 is YYDKDF in the germline V gene (reference sequence). Trimming took 4 bases from V and 2 from J, leaving 22 bases between them. DNA for the CDR3: TGTGCCACCAGCACCTCCCCGTTCCCCGTAGGACCCACAGATACGCAGTATTTT. It translates to CATSTSPFPVGPTDTQYF.

This clonotype was observed a handful of times. The chain is built from TRBV10-3 and TRBJ1-4, with 7 bases identical to TRBD1. This CDR3 has 14 amino acids. Trimming at V came to 4 bases and at J to 5 bases, leaving 4 bases not matched to a gene. The V gene's germline CDR1 is ENHRY and CDR2 SYGVKD. CDR3 in amino acids: CAISAGQQNEKLFF. CDR3 in DNA: TGTGCCATCAGTGCGGGACAGCAAAATGAAAAACTGTTTTTT.

The V and J genes are TRBV6-1 and TRBJ2-3, with D tentatively TRBD1 (5 bases). V was trimmed by 1 base and J by 4 bases, leaving 9 bases between them. CDR1 is MNHNS and CDR2 is SASEGT in the germline V gene. CDR3 length: 14 residues. CDR3 region: CASSEGGLSDTQYF. The CDR3 region has the DNA TGTGCCAGCAGTGAAGGGGGCCTGTCAGATACGCAGTATTTT.

V gene TRBV10-3 combines with J gene TRBJ2-4, with 7 bases aligning to TRBD1. The CDR3 covers 12 residues. Trimming cost V 2 bases and J 15 bases; bases outside gene matches: 7. Germline-derived CDR1 and CDR2 are ENHRY and SYGVKD. The CDR3 DNA reads TGTGCCATCAGTGAGAATGACAGGGCGGGGTACTTC. The encoded protein is CAISENDRAGYF.

This clonotype has just a few counts. The chain joins TRBV7-2 to TRBJ1-2; a weak D match, TRBD1 (5 bases). V was cut by 5 bases and J by 7 bases, with 17 bases left in between. The CDR3 extends over 14 amino acids. Germline CDR1 and CDR2: SGHTA and FQGNSA. DNA of the CDR3: TGTGCCAGCAGCGGGACTCTCGGTCCTTCTGGCTACACCTTC. It specifies CASSGTLGPSGYTF.

This clonotype was observed a handful of times. The chain carries TRBV5-1 and TRBJ2-3, with 9 bases that match TRBD2. Unmatched junction bases numbered 2, after V lost 3 bases and J lost 0 bases. The germline V gene encodes CDR1 SGHRS and CDR2 YFSETQ. This CDR3 region has 15 residues. In DNA, the CDR3 is TGCGCCAGCAGCTGGACTAGCGAAAGCACAGATACGCAGTATTTT. Translated: CASSWTSESTDTQYF.

This clonotype was recorded at least ten times. The rearrangement links TRBV6-1 to TRBJ2-3, with D perhaps matching TRBD1 or TRBD2 (6 bases each). Germline-derived CDR1 and CDR2 are MNHNS and SASEGT. The ends were cut back, 5 bases at V and 5 bases at J, with 11 bases in the middle. The CDR3 has 13 residues. DNA for the CDR3: TGTGCCAGCAGTAGGGGGGCTAGAGATACGCAGTATTTT. Encoded protein: CASSRGARDTQYF.

Comment on this clonotype: A much larger clone differs from this one at a single base, so this may be a read error. This chain connects TRBV6-2 or TRBV6-3 to TRBJ1-4; unclear D gene. The CDR3 has 13 residues. The V gene's germline CDR1 is MNHEY and CDR2 SVGEGT. The CDR3: CASSYGGNEKLSF. The CDR3 region has the DNA TGTGCCAGCAGTTATGGTGGGAATGAAAAACTGTCTTTT.

This clonotype showed up just a few times. The V call is TRBV20-1, the J call TRBJ2-5, with TRBD2 identical over 9 bases. The germline V gene has CDR1 DFQATT and CDR2 SNEGSKA (reference sequence). Trimming removed 3 bases from V and 7 bases from J; junction bases left unmatched: 6. CDR3 length: 13 residues. The CDR3 spells CSARVGTSRTQYF. The CDR3 region has the DNA TGCAGTGCTAGGGTGGGGACTAGCCGGACCCAGTACTTC.

This clonotype showed up just a few times. Just one base apart from a much larger clone, this may be a read error. The chain combines TRBV7-3 with TRBJ2-7, with 8 bases identical to TRBD2. Germline values: CDR1 SGHTA, CDR2 FQGTGA. The V segment lost 2 bases and the J segment 7 bases; nucleotides outside the gene matches: 10. The CDR3 is 15 amino acids. CDR3 region: CASSLGPAGAREQYF. Here the CDR3 DNA reads TGTGCCAGCAGCTTAGGGCCAGCGGGAGCTCGGGAGCAGTACTTC.

This clonotype appeared many times. At one of its ends the junction is not consistent with the germline gene, which may arise from a read error. V and J are TRBV18 and TRBJ2-5, with TRBD1 matching 7 bases. Germline CDR1 and CDR2: KGHSH and LQKENI. The CDR3 is made up of 13 amino acids. The CDR3 region has the DNA TGCGCCAGCAGCACAGGGGTTCAAGAGACCCAGTACTTC. Amino acids: CASSTGVQETQYF.

J is TRBJ1-6 and V is TRBV28, with a tentative D call TRBD1 (5 bases). V lost 2 bases and J 6 bases, leaving 8 bases between the germline ends. The CDR3 spans 14 residues. Germline V lookup: CDR1 MDHEN, CDR2 SYDVKM. Here the CDR3 DNA reads TGTGCCAGCAGTTTAGGGGGTACTAATTCACCCCTCCACTTT. Encoded protein: CASSLGGTNSPLHF.

In DNA, the CDR3 is TGTGCCAGCAGCTACAGGGTTAGCGGGACTGAGACCCAGTACTTC. Translating gives CASSYRVSGTETQYF. This chain connects TRBV27 to TRBJ2-5; TRBD2 aligns across 8 bases. CDR3 length: 15 amino acids. V gave up 6 bases and J gave up 5 bases; unmatched junction bases: 11. In germline, CDR1 is MNHEY, CDR2 SMNVEV (reference sequence).

This clonotype showed up just a few times. This rearrangement joins TRBV2 to TRBJ1-1; maybe TRBD1 (5 bases). V was clipped by 4 bases and J by 5 bases, with 14 bases between them. The CDR3 extends over 14 amino acids. Germline-derived CDR1 and CDR2 are SNHLY and FYNNEI. This chain's CDR3 is CASSVQGPKTEAFF. In nucleotides, the CDR3 is TGTGCCAGCAGTGTCCAGGGACCGAAGACTGAAGCTTTCTTT.

The chain combines TRBV2 with TRBJ2-3; TRBD2 aligns across 9 bases. The J segment lost 6 bases and the V segment lost 6 bases, leaving 22 bases of the junction unmatched. The germline gives CDR1 SNHLY, CDR2 FYNNEI. The CDR3 covers 19 residues. In DNA, the CDR3 is TGTGCCAGCAGCCCCAGCTGGCTCCAACTAGCGGGCCTGAGGGATACGCAGTATTTT. It is translated as CASSPSWLQLAGLRDTQYF.

This clonotype occurred once. V is TRBV4-1 and J is TRBJ2-7; 8 bases match TRBD2. This CDR3 is built from 15 residues. Per the germline V gene, CDR1 is MGHRA and CDR2 is YSYEKL. V lost 1 base to trimming and J lost 3 bases; unmatched junction nucleotides: 5. The CDR3: CASSQVNSGDYEQYF. The CDR3 region has the DNA TGCGCCAGCAGCCAAGTGAATAGCGGGGACTACGAGCAGTACTTC.

This clonotype has only a few counts. The rearrangement links TRBV28 to TRBJ2-1; 12 bases are a match to TRBD2. This CDR3 has 15 residues. J gave up 9 bases and V 5 bases, and 8 bases lay outside the gene matches. From germline, CDR1 is MDHEN and CDR2 SYDVKM. DNA of the CDR3: TGTGCCAGCAGTGCTAGCGGGAGGGCCTGGGGTGAGCAGTTCTTC. This codes for CASSASGRAWGEQFF.

This clonotype was observed a few times. The chain combines TRBV5-1 with TRBJ1-4; the match to TRBD1 covers 7 bases. Per germline, CDR1 SGHRS and CDR2 YFSETQ. Germline trimming cut 4 bases from V and 8 bases from J; bases unmatched to any gene: 8. The CDR3 contains 14 residues. Written as DNA, the CDR3 is TGCGCCAGCAGCCAGGGACAGCCTGGGGAAAAACTGTTTTTT. Translating it yields CASSQGQPGEKLFF.

The chain uses TRBV20-1 and TRBJ2-1; 10 bases line up with TRBD2. Germline-derived CDR1 and CDR2 are DFQATT and SNEGSKA (reference sequence). The junction had 4 bases not matched to a gene; V was cut back by 5 bases and J by 0 bases. The CDR3 is made up of 15 amino acids. The DNA of the CDR3 is TGCAGTGCTTCACTAGCGGGGAGCTCCTACAATGAGCAGTTCTTC. Translating gives CSASLAGSSYNEQFF.

This chain links TRBV28 with TRBJ2-3; TRBD1 is a possible D gene (6 bases). CDR3 size: 15 residues. The V end was cut by 4 bases, the J end by 3 bases, with 14 bases between. Germline loops: CDR1 MDHEN, CDR2 SYDVKM. CDR3 nucleotides: TGTGCCAGCAGTTCTCCTGGAACAGGGACAGATACGCAGTATTTT. It yields the protein CASSSPGTGTDTQYF.

The chain uses TRBV7-9 and TRBJ1-2; D is undetermined. The CDR3 consists of 15 residues. From germline, CDR1 is SEHNR and CDR2 FQNEAQ (reference sequence). V was shortened by 2 bases and J by 0 bases, with 10 bases between the two germline ends. DNA for the CDR3: TGTGCCAGCAGCTTAAGAGGGATACCTAACTATGGCTACACCTTC. As protein: CASSLRGIPNYGYTF.

The chain is built from TRBV21-1 and TRBJ2-1; the table calls TRBD2, which could not be checked here. TRBV21-1 is a pseudogene. This CDR3 has 16 residues. The CDR3 here is CAPHVNGRRSYNEQFF. The CDR3 coding sequence is TGTGCCCCCCACGTAAACGGGAGACGGTCCTACAATGAGCAGTTCTTC.

V is TRBV12-3 or TRBV12-4 and J is TRBJ2-7, with 11 bases matching TRBD2. The trim removed 6 bases at V and 0 bases at J, leaving 4 bases unmatched. The CDR3 sequence is 15 residues long. In DNA form, the CDR3 reads TGTGCCAGCAGCCAACTAGCGGGGGTCTCCTACGAGCAGTACTTC. The encoded protein is CASSQLAGVSYEQYF.

In this sample, this clonotype turned up many times. This rearrangement joins TRBV9 to TRBJ2-5, with TRBD2 matching 8 bases. The CDR3 is 14 residues long. Germline CDR1 and CDR2: SGDLS and YYNGEE. The ends lost 3 bases at V and 1 base at J; junction bases unmatched: 2. CDR3: CASSAGLAQETQYF. DNA for the CDR3: TGTGCCAGCAGCGCTGGACTAGCCCAAGAGACCCAGTACTTC.

The genes are TRBV30 and TRBJ2-5; D unresolved. Germline V CDR1 and CDR2: GTSNPN, SVGIG (reference sequence). V lost 0 bases and J 3 bases, leaving 8 bases between the germline ends. CDR3 length: 13 amino acids. CDR3 amino acids: CAWSVHSKETQYF. The CDR3 DNA follows: TGTGCCTGGAGTGTACACAGTAAAGAGACCCAGTACTTC.

Many counts were recorded for this clonotype. The V and J genes are TRBV9 and TRBJ2-5, with D tentatively TRBD1 or TRBD2 (6 bases each). This CDR3 is 16 amino acids long. Germline V gives CDR1 SGDLS, CDR2 YYNGEE. V shed 0 bases and J shed 1 base, with 13 bases lying between them. The CDR3 DNA follows: TGTGCCAGCAGCGTAGGGGTCGGGGGCCCCCAAGAGACCCAGTACTTC. This sequence encodes CASSVGVGGPQETQYF. The full variable domain, its missing parts supplied by reference TRBV9 and TRBJ2-5, is DSGVTQTPKHLITATGQRVTLRCSPRSGDLSVYWYQQSLDQGLQFLIQYYNGEERAKGNILERFSAQQFPDLHSELNLSSLELGDSALYFCASSVGVGGPQETQYFGPGTRLLVL.

The V call is TRBV20-1, the J call TRBJ1-4, with D uncertain. Germline CDR1 and CDR2: DFQATT and SNEGSKA (reference sequence). The CDR3 covers 14 residues. Trimming left V 0 bases short and J 8 bases short, with 13 bases between. CDR3 region: CSARDTSSGEKLFF. The CDR3 DNA reads as TGCAGTGCTAGAGATACCAGTTCAGGAGAAAAACTGTTTTTT.